The 23 T cell receptor beta chains below all came from one sample that was sequenced in a study of cytomegalovirus exposure and HLA in healthy donors. Use of 60 Vbeta and 13 Jbeta primers characterized the PCR. Sequencing was performed with immunoSEQ multiplex PCR; in TCRdb, only in-frame clones are kept and a portion is missing. The table has approximately 110,000 clones, approximately 69% seen once. The sequenced sample consisted of PBMCs. The receptors come from a man aged 25 to 40 in good health and CMV-seronegative.

The chain links TRBV6-1 to TRBJ1-3; no definite D call. CDR1 and CDR2 (germline): MNHNS, SASEGT. The CDR3 sequence is 13 residues long. The ends were cut back, 0 bases at V and 10 bases at J, with 10 bases in the middle. CDR3 protein: CASSEAPLRTIYF. The CDR3 DNA reads as TGTGCCAGCAGTGAAGCCCCTTTGAGGACCATATATTTT.

This clone was seen more than once but under ten times. The gene calls are TRBV5-6 and TRBJ2-1, with 10 nucleotides matching TRBD2. After removal of 1 base from V and 5 bases from J, the junction contained 6 bases not matched to a gene. Germline V CDR1 and CDR2: SGHDT, YYEEEE. The CDR3 extends over 16 amino acids. The CDR3 DNA sequence: TGTGCCAGCAGCTTGAAGGTACTAGCGGGAAACAATGAGCAGTTCTTC. Translation gives CASSLKVLAGNNEQFF.

The genes are TRBV5-1 and TRBJ2-7, with 7 bases identical to TRBD2. Germline lookup yields CDR1 SGHRS and CDR2 YFSETQ. The CDR3 is 14 amino acids. V was pared by 2 bases and J by 7 bases, with 9 bases of the junction left unmatched. The CDR3 bases are TGCGCCAGCAGCTTAGTCGCGGGAGTAGGAGAGCAGTACTTC. Protein: CASSLVAGVGEQYF.

The chain has TRBV27 and TRBJ2-6; D unclear. CDR3 length equals 17 residues. Trimming shortened V by 6 bases and J by 1 base, and 16 bases separated the two germline ends. Germline values: CDR1 MNHEY, CDR2 SMNVEV (reference sequence). In DNA, the CDR3 is TGTGCCAGCAGCCCTAGGAACGTGGAGTCTGGGGCCAACGTCCTGACTTTC. Amino acids: CASSPRNVESGANVLTF.

The chain is built from TRBV19 and TRBJ1-2; TRBD1 might be the D (6 bases). This CDR3 is 14 amino acids long. The germline V gene encodes CDR1 LNHDA and CDR2 SQIVND (reference sequence). V lost 4 bases to trimming and J lost 0 bases, with 9 bases between them. CDR3 coding DNA: TGTGCCAGTAGTAAGACAGGAGCTAACTATGGCTACACCTTC. Encoded protein: CASSKTGANYGYTF.

The chain employs TRBV5-1 and TRBJ2-5; possible D gene TRBD2, 7 bases. The J call may be in error: the DNA end matches TRBJ2-7 better. Germline lookup yields CDR1 SGHRS and CDR2 YFSETQ. This CDR3 comprises 16 residues. The CDR3 DNA sequence: TGCGCCAGCAGCCAGGGGCAGGGAGGGGCAAACTACGAGCAGTACTTC. The encoded protein is CASSQGQGGANYEQYF.

The chain joins TRBV28 to TRBJ2-5; 9 bases agree with TRBD1. The junction had 5 bases not matched to a gene; V was cut back by 4 bases and J by 2 bases. This CDR3 has 15 amino acids. CDR1 is MDHEN and CDR2 is SYDVKM in the germline V gene. The CDR3 protein is CASSSTGTGQETQYF. Written as DNA, the CDR3 is TGTGCCAGCAGTTCGACAGGGACAGGGCAAGAGACCCAGTACTTC.

This sequence joins TRBV5-5 and TRBJ2-3; possible D gene TRBD2, 5 bases. Deletions cut 1 base from V and 3 bases from J, with 18 bases between. From germline, CDR1 is SGHKS and CDR2 YYEKEE (reference sequence). The CDR3 contains 17 residues. This chain's CDR3 is CASSLSVSWERTDTQYF. The CDR3 DNA reads as TGTGCCAGCAGCTTGTCCGTTTCATGGGAGAGGACAGATACGCAGTATTTT.

This chain uses TRBV7-2 with TRBJ1-6; D is possibly TRBD1 (6 bases). The CDR3 totals 15 residues. The V and J ends lost 1 base and 6 bases respectively, with 10 bases between them. Per the germline V gene, CDR1 is SGHTA and CDR2 is FQGNSA. The DNA of the CDR3 is TGTGCCAGCAGCTTAGGGCGACAGGTTAATTCACCCCTCCACTTT. Encoded protein: CASSLGRQVNSPLHF.

This sequence joins TRBV14 and TRBJ2-7; 15 bases match TRBD2. Losses at the gene ends were 1 base for V and 9 bases for J; bases not matched to a gene: 7. The CDR3 sequence is 16 residues long. Germline V gives CDR1 SGHDN, CDR2 FVKESK. CDR3 amino acids: CASSQAGLAGGLGQYF. The CDR3 DNA reads as TGTGCCAGCAGCCAAGCGGGACTAGCGGGAGGATTGGGGCAGTACTTC.

The gene calls are TRBV5-1 and TRBJ2-5; the match to TRBD1 covers 8 bases. The tail of the sequence fits TRBJ2-7 better, so the J call may be wrong. The germline V gene has CDR1 SGHRS and CDR2 YFSETQ. The CDR3 contains 15 residues. CDR3 region: CASSLATGVPYEQYF. Written as DNA, the CDR3 is TGCGCCAGCAGCTTAGCGACAGGGGTCCCCTACGAGCAGTACTTC.

As for this clone: Other nucleotide sequences from this sample produce the same CDR3. The rearrangement links TRBV28 to TRBJ2-3, with a weak D call TRBD1 (7 bases). V lost 7 bases and J lost 5, with 19 bases in between. The CDR3 consists of 15 residues. Per the germline V gene, CDR1 is MDHEN and CDR2 is SYDVKM. Here the CDR3 reads CASTLPQGGRDTQYF. The CDR3 DNA reads as TGTGCCAGCACCCTCCCCCAGGGGGGAAGAGATACGCAGTATTTT.

The chain uses TRBV29-1 and TRBJ2-3; TRBD2 aligns across 7 bases. The CDR3 length is 13 residues. The germline gives CDR1 SQVTM, CDR2 ANQGSEA. V dropped 6 bases and J dropped 4; count of bases not matched to a gene: 7. CDR3 in amino acids: CSVGRERADTQYF. CDR3 DNA sequence: TGCAGCGTGGGGCGGGAGAGGGCAGATACGCAGTATTTT.

The chain carries TRBV29-1 and TRBJ2-7, with D possibly being TRBD2 (7 bases). The CDR3 runs to 17 residues. The germline V gene has CDR1 SQVTM and CDR2 ANQGSEA. The V gene lost 5 bases and the J gene lost 3 bases, with 26 bases spanning the gap. The CDR3 nucleotides read TGCAGCGTTATGGGGGACAATAGCGGGTCCCCCTACTACGAGCAGTACTTC. Amino acid sequence: CSVMGDNSGSPYYEQYF.

The chain employs TRBV27 and TRBJ2-2, with 10 bases that match TRBD1. CDR1 and CDR2 from the germline V gene are MNHEY and SMNVEV (reference sequence). V gave up 5 bases and J gave up 4 bases; unmatched junction bases: 7. This CDR3 is 16 amino acids long. The CDR3: CASSAGTGEFTGELFF. The CDR3 nucleotides read TGTGCCAGCAGTGCCGGGACAGGGGAGTTCACCGGGGAGCTGTTTTTT.

The chain joins TRBV2 to TRBJ2-7; 8 nucleotides match TRBD2. Germline V gives CDR1 SNHLY, CDR2 FYNNEI. CDR3 length: 14 amino acids. Trimming at V came to 7 bases and at J to 1 base, leaving 6 bases not matched to a gene. CDR3 DNA: TGTGCCAGCAAAGGGACTAGTCCGTCCTACGAGCAGTACTTC. It encodes CASKGTSPSYEQYF.

The chain uses TRBV19 and TRBJ1-1; D gene unclear. CDR1 is LNHDA and CDR2 is SQIVND in the germline V gene (reference sequence). This CDR3 has 13 amino acids. V was pared by 5 bases and J by 6 bases, with 13 bases between. The CDR3 sequence: CASSRDERAEAFF. The CDR3 region has the DNA TGTGCCAGTAGTCGAGATGAACGGGCTGAAGCTTTCTTT.

The chain recombines TRBV9 with TRBJ2-7; 7 bases line up with TRBD2. Germline CDR1 is SGDLS and CDR2 is YYNGEE. Trimming cost V 0 bases and J 5 bases; bases outside gene matches: 5. CDR3 length: 14 amino acids. The CDR3 loop is CASSVGGLNHEQYF. The CDR3 coding sequence is TGTGCCAGCAGCGTAGGGGGACTAAATCACGAGCAGTACTTC.

In DNA, the CDR3 is TGTGCCAGCAGCTCGACAGGAAACTATGGCTACACCTTC. Translated: CASSSTGNYGYTF. V gene TRBV9 combines with J gene TRBJ1-2, with D maybe TRBD1 (6 bases). V was clipped by 4 bases and J by 2 bases, with 9 bases between them. The CDR3 extends over 13 amino acids. Germline assignment: CDR1 SGDLS and CDR2 YYNGEE.

The rearrangement joins TRBV30 to TRBJ2-3; D gene uncertain. The ends were cut back, 0 bases at V and 0 bases at J, with 13 bases in the middle. Germline V lookup: CDR1 GTSNPN, CDR2 SVGIG (reference sequence). This CDR3 has 16 residues. DNA for the CDR3: TGTGCCTGGAGTGTAGGATCAGCGCAGAGCACAGATACGCAGTATTTT. As protein: CAWSVGSAQSTDTQYF.

The rearrangement uses TRBV19 and TRBJ2-7, with D maybe TRBD2 (6 bases). Germline V CDR1 and CDR2: LNHDA, SQIVND (reference sequence). This CDR3 spans 15 amino acids. V was trimmed by 2 bases and J by 4 bases, leaving 15 bases between them. CDR3 in amino acids: CASSIRDSLLYEQYF. CDR3 in DNA: TGTGCCAGTAGTATAAGGGACTCCCTCCTTTACGAGCAGTACTTC.

The chain joins TRBV7-2 to TRBJ2-7; D is perhaps TRBD2 (5 bases). CDR3 length: 15 residues. CDR1 is SGHTA, CDR2 FQGNSA, per germline. V lost 4 bases and J 2 bases, leaving 15 bases between the germline ends. CDR3 sequence: CASSSARAGAYEQYF. The CDR3 nucleotides read TGTGCCAGCAGCTCCGCGCGGGCGGGTGCCTACGAGCAGTACTTC. The whole variable domain, remainder taken from reference TRBV7-2 and TRBJ2-7, is GAGVSQSPSNKVTEKGKDVELRCDPISGHTALYWYRQSLGQGLEFLIYFQGNSAPDKSGLPSDRFSAERTGGSVSTLTIQRTQQEDSAVYLCASSSARAGAYEQYFGPGTRLTVT.

The chain carries TRBV7-9 and TRBJ2-1; D not resolved. CDR3 size: 13 residues. The ends were cut back, 7 bases at V and 1 base at J, with 8 bases in the middle. Germline CDR1 SEHNR, CDR2 FQNEAQ (reference sequence). DNA for the CDR3: TGTGCCAGCATACGAGGTTCCTACAATGAGCAGTTCTTC. As protein: CASIRGSYNEQFF.